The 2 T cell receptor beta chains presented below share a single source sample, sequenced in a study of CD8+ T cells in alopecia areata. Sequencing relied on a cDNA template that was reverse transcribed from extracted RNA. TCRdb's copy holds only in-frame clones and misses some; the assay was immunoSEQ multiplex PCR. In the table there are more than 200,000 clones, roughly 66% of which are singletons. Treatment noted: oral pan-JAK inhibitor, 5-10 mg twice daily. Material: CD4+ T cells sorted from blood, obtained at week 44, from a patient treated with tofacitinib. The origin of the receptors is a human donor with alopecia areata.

The CDR3 DNA reads TGTGCCAGCAGTGAACCGGGGGAGCAGTACTTC. Translation gives CASSEPGEQYF. The chain recombines TRBV2 with TRBJ2-7, with D perhaps TRBD2 (5 bases). The V gene's germline CDR1 is SNHLY and CDR2 FYNNEI. Trimming left V 2 bases short and J 7 bases short, with 6 bases between. This CDR3 region has 11 residues.

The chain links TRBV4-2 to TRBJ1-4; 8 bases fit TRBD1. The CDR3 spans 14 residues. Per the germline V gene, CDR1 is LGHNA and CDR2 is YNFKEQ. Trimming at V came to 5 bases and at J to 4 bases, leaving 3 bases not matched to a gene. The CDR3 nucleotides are TGTGCCAGCAGCGGGGGACAGGTTAATGAAAAACTGTTTTTT. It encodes CASSGGQVNEKLFF.